The clone carrying this TCR beta chain was observed at least ten times. Its cognate antigen is unknown. TCRdb re-called the reads through MiXCR, storing one row per CDR3 protein. The sample lists hundreds of thousands of distinct CDR3 sequences, 30% to 40% occurring once. The source of the sample is a study of T cell repertoires in cytomegalovirus infection. Whole-study context: It was recently identified HLA-C-restricted and well-studied HLA-B-restricted CMV epitopes that the study used. Public TCR beta signature analysis indicated the presence of both CMV infection and matching HLA type. Overall study results and limits: There were carriers of CMV plus the relevant HLA, and cumulative public TCR beta family frequency identified them. The ex vivo response was dominated by HLA-C-restricted CMV-specific TCR beta clonotypes.

V shed 5 bases, J shed 4 bases, and the junction held 4 bases outside the gene matches. The germline gives CDR1 SGHVS, CDR2 FQNEAQ. CDR3 length: 13 amino acids. The chain uses TRBV7-8 and TRBJ1-2; 7 bases align to TRBD1. This TCR came from a human donor in good health (CMV status not recorded). Some clones in this sample may be carry-over from other donors' samples. Sequenced material: cultured PBMCs, taken from culture after CMV antigen stimulation. The CDR3 sequence is CASSHPGGYGYTF. CDR3 in DNA: TGTGCCAGCAGCCACCCAGGGGGCTATGGCTACACCTTC.